The 25 T cell receptor delta chains below come from one sample, sequenced in a study of γδ T cells in repeated Plasmodium falciparum infection. TCRdb re-identified clones in the multiplex PCR reads via CATT. The data contain some 100,000 delta-chain clones, roughly 1.4% of them singletons. Gammadelta T cells were flow-sorted from PBMC into Vgamma9/Vdelta2+ and Vdelta2-negative populations for bulk analysis. Input material: gamma-delta T cells from blood. These receptors were taken from a pool of human donors (malaria-infected and uninfected, not separated).

This clone was observed at least ten times. V gene TRDV1 combines with J gene TRDJ1; 12 bases map to TRDD3. TCRdb records no J gene; here it was assigned by comparing the DNA to germline. From germline, CDR1 is TSWWSYY and CDR2 QGS. Trimming took 2 bases from V and 8 from J; bases not matched to a gene: 9. The CDR3 length is 16 residues. Written as DNA, the CDR3 is TGTGCTCTTGGGGAAAGGTCTTCTGGGGGATACGCAAAACTCATCTTT. Protein: CALGERSSGGYAKLIF.

This clone was counted between two and nine times. TCRdb's protein, taken from a much larger clone, differs from this DNA's translation at residue 20, likely owing to a read error; the protein displayed comes from the DNA. V usage is TRDV1 and J usage is TRDJ2; 12 nucleotides match TRDD3. From germline, CDR1 is TSWWSYY and CDR2 QGS. There are 25 residues in the CDR3. The CDR3 coding sequence is TGTGCTCTTGGGCCCCGCCTTGATACTACTGGGGGATACCTTACCCTCCCTGCTTTGATAGCACAACTCTTCTTT. Translated, it gives CALGPRLDTTGGYLTLPALIAQLFF.

Concerning this clone: One base separates it from a far larger clone, so it is likely a read error. Other DNA sequences from this sample encode an identical CDR3 as well. This chain joins TRDV2 and TRDJ2; 9 bases fit TRDD3. TCRdb records no J gene; here it was assigned by comparing the DNA to germline. This CDR3 has 15 residues. Germline CDR1 is GEAIGNYY and CDR2 is EKD. The CDR3 here is CACDTGDTVTAQLFF. For the CDR3, the DNA is TGTGCCTGTGACACCGGGGATACGGTGACGGCACAACTCTTCTTT.

Points on this clone: A far larger clone differs by one base, so this is likely a read error. Other DNA sequences in this sample translate to the same CDR3. This rearrangement joins TRDV1 to TRDJ1, with 8 bases aligning to TRDD3. The J gene is not listed in TCRdb, so it was assigned here from a DNA match to germline. Germline V gene sequence: CDR1 TSWWSYY, CDR2 QGS. This CDR3 has 21 residues. DNA of the CDR3: TGTGCTCTTGGGGATGGTTATAGACAGGGATACGGTTTTTATTTGACCGACAAACTCATCTTT. Its translation is CALGDGYRQGYGFYLTDKLIF.

As for this clone: TCRdb's protein for this DNA is that of a much larger clone and differs from the translation at residue 3, likely a read error; the protein shown is the DNA translation. This chain joins TRDV1 and TRDJ1; TRDD3 matches 12 bases. CDR1 TSWWSYY and CDR2 QGS come from the germline V gene. The CDR3 totals 20 residues. DNA of the CDR3: TGTGCTCCTGGGGACCGGAGAGCTGGGGGATACGAGTTGTACACCGATAAACTCATCTTT. This encodes CAPGDRRAGGYELYTDKLIF.

This clone was counted only a few times. This likely came from a read error, as a far larger clone is one base away. The same CDR3 also results from other DNA sequences found in this sample. The V gene call reads TRDV2; no J gene was called; TRDD3 is the table's D call, not checked against the DNA. The length of the CDR3 is 16 residues. Germline values: CDR1 GEAIGNYY, CDR2 EKD. CDR3 protein: CACDTGANEGADKLIF. In nucleotides, the CDR3 is TGTGCCTGTGACACCGGGGCGAACGAAGGAGCCGATAAACTCATCTTC.

This clone was observed a few times. The protein given by TCRdb reflects a much larger clone and differs at residue 13 from this DNA's translation, likely from a read error; the protein shown is the DNA's translation. V gene TRDV1 combines with J gene TRDJ1, with 8 positions matching TRDD3. Trimming at V came to 3 bases and at J to 2 bases, leaving 23 bases not matched to a gene. The CDR3 extends over 21 amino acids. The V gene's germline CDR1 is TSWWSYY and CDR2 QGS. The CDR3 nucleotides are TGTGCTCTTGGGGATGGTTATAGACAGGGATACGGTGTTTATTTGACCGATAAACTCATCTTT. Its translation: CALGDGYRQGYGVYLTDKLIF.

Notes on this clone: TCRdb records a much larger clone's protein for this DNA, with a difference at residue 11 that likely arises from a read error; the protein given is the translation of the DNA. The rearrangement links TRDV2 to TRDJ3, with D perhaps TRDD3 (6 bases). TCRdb offers no J gene call, so here the DNA was matched to germline to obtain one. The CDR3 contains 17 residues. Germline V gene lookup returns CDR1 GEAIGNYY and CDR2 EKD. The CDR3 spells CACDTGSGSWGTRQMFF. CDR3 sequence (DNA): TGTGCCTGTGACACCGGATCTGGTTCCTGGGGCACCCGACAGATGTTTTTC.

This clone was recorded at least ten times. J is TRDJ1 and V is TRDV1, with 10 bases identical to TRDD3. Near its end, the DNA agrees better with TRDJ2, so the J call may be wrong. Germline assignment: CDR1 TSWWSYY and CDR2 QGS. The CDR3 has 18 amino acids. The CDR3 DNA reads TGTGCTCTTGGGGAACTAAAACTGGGGGATTTATACACCGATAAACTCTTCTTT. Translation gives CALGELKLGDLYTDKLFF.

This clone was seen ten or more times. One end of the junction varies from germline; a read error may be responsible. The chain combines TRDV2 with TRDJ1; a possible D gene is TRDD3 (6 bases). The CDR3 is made up of 23 amino acids. Germline values: CDR1 GEAIGNYY, CDR2 EKD. In DNA form, the CDR3 reads TGTGCCTGTGACTTCCTCTCACTTTCCCAGAAGGGGATTCCTCGGCGTTACACCTATAAACTCATCTTT. Amino acids: CACDFLSLSQKGIPRRYTYKLIF.

To note about this clone: TCRdb lists the protein of a much larger clone for this DNA, which differs at residue 9, so this is likely a read error; the protein given here is translated from the DNA itself. J is TRDJ1 and V is TRDV1, with D maybe TRDD3 (5 bases). No J gene is reported in TCRdb; it was inferred here by comparing the DNA with germline. V gave up 1 base and J gave up 7 bases, with 22 bases separating them. CDR3 length equals 17 residues. The germline V gene has CDR1 TSWWSYY and CDR2 QGS. The DNA of the CDR3 is TGTGCTCTTGGGGAACCCTTATCTCCCTGGGCAGGACGTAAACTCATCTTT. It specifies CALGEPLSPWAGRKLIF.

This clone was counted between two and nine times. The TCRdb record carries a much larger clone's protein, which differs from this DNA's translation at residue 11; a read error is the likely cause, and the protein listed here is the DNA translation. The V gene is TRDV2, the J gene TRDJ1, with 11 bases fitting TRDD3. Since TCRdb gives no J gene, matching the DNA to germline was used here to assign it. Germline CDR1 reads GEAIGNYY; CDR2 reads EKD. CDR3 length: 15 residues. V lost 7 bases, J lost 7 bases, and 13 bases stayed unmatched. CDR3 in amino acids: CACLLLGDTAGKLIF. Written as DNA, the CDR3 is TGTGCCTGCTTACTTCTGGGGGATACCGCCGGTAAACTCATCTTT.

Only a few counts were recorded for this clone. The protein recorded in TCRdb matches a much larger clone and deviates from this DNA's translation at residue 5, suggesting a read error; the protein here is obtained by translating the DNA. The chain has TRDV1 and TRDJ1; 11 bases map to TRDD3. The J gene, not given by TCRdb, was assigned here from a germline match of the nucleotide sequence. The V and J ends lost 4 bases and 0 bases, in that order; junction bases with no gene match: 25. The CDR3 runs to 23 residues. Germline CDR1 reads TSWWSYY; CDR2 reads QGS. CDR3 nucleotides: TGTGCTCTTGGGGCCGCAATTCCGCACTGGGGGATATTCACATCCATTTACACCGATAAACTCATCTTT. This gives the protein CALGAAIPHWGIFTSIYTDKLIF.

Concerning this clone itself: It is likely a read error: a sequence one base away is far more abundant. The sample carries other DNA sequences with the same CDR3. The gene calls are TRDV3 and TRDJ1; 10 positions agree with TRDD3. Germline V gives CDR1 TVYSNPD, CDR2 GDNSRS (reference sequence). J lost 0 bases, V lost 1 base, and 17 bases had no gene match. This CDR3 spans 19 amino acids. The CDR3 DNA follows: TGTGCCTTTAAAGGTCCCCTTTGGGGGATACTGGCGTACACCGATAAACTCATCTTT. As protein: CAFKGPLWGILAYTDKLIF.

This clone was seen only a few times. TCRdb's listed protein matches a much larger clone and diverges from this DNA's translation at residue 13, likely through a read error; the protein shown comes from the DNA. The CDR3 reads CAFKSAAATGGYGGYTDKLIF. As DNA, the CDR3 is TGTGCCTTTAAATCGGCGGCGGCGACTGGGGGATACGGGGGGTACACCGATAAACTCATCTTT. The rearrangement links TRDV3 to TRDJ1; TRDD3 aligns across 13 bases. Germline CDR1 is TVYSNPD and CDR2 is GDNSRS (reference sequence). V shed 1 base, J shed 0 bases, and the junction held 20 bases outside the gene matches. This CDR3 comprises 21 residues.

Regarding this clone: The protein given by TCRdb reflects a much larger clone and differs at residue 17 from this DNA's translation, likely from a read error; the protein shown is the DNA's translation. The genes are TRDV2 and TRDJ1; tentatively, D is TRDD3 (6 bases). Germline matching of the DNA provided the J gene here, since TCRdb leaves it blank. The length of the CDR3 is 21 residues. Germline CDR1 GEAIGNYY, CDR2 EKD. The CDR3 DNA reads as TGTGCCTGTGACACCGGAATCTACGCGCTGGGGACTCAGAGGTACACCGGTAAACTCATCTTT. It specifies CACDTGIYALGTQRYTGKLIF.

Ten or more counts support this clone. The chain has TRDV2 and TRDJ1, with D perhaps matching TRDD3 (7 bases). The CDR3 contains 19 residues. V lost 3 bases, J lost 0 bases, and 25 bases lay in between. Germline CDR1 GEAIGNYY, CDR2 EKD. The CDR3 reads CACDSPSKGDPTHTDKLIF. CDR3 DNA sequence: TGTGCCTGTGACTCCCCTTCTAAGGGGGATCCTACCCACACCGATAAACTCATCTTT.

With respect to this clone: This DNA's translation differs at residue 3 from TCRdb's protein, which comes from a much larger clone; a read error is likely, and the protein shown is translated from the DNA. V is TRDV1 and J is TRDJ1; 11 bases match TRDD3. The germline CDR1 and CDR2 sequences are TSWWSYY and QGS. The CDR3 runs 25 residues. The CDR3 bases are TGTGCTATTGGAATAGGGTGGCGACCTCCCATCTGGGGGATACCCGAAGAATCGTACACCGATAAACTCATCTTT. Protein: CAIGIGWRPPIWGIPEESYTDKLIF.

This clone showed up just a few times. The amino acid sequence in TCRdb belongs to a much larger clone and departs from this DNA's translation at residue 12, likely a sequencing read error; the sequence shown is translated from the DNA. This chain connects TRDV1 to TRDJ1; 13 positions match TRDD3. The J gene is not listed in TCRdb, so it was assigned here from a DNA match to germline. V lost 2 bases and J lost 0; bases outside the gene matches: 21. Germline CDR1 is TSWWSYY and CDR2 is QGS. CDR3 length equals 23 residues. CDR3 loop: CALGENPSHVLGDTPVYTDKLIF. CDR3 in DNA: TGTGCTCTTGGGGAAAACCCCTCCCACGTACTGGGGGATACGCCAGTGTACACCGATAAACTCATCTTT.

This clone came up a few times. Only one base separates this from a far larger clonotype, so it likely reflects a read error. Other nucleotide sequences from this sample produce the same CDR3. The V and J genes are TRDV1 and TRDJ1, with D tentatively TRDD3 (6 bases). No J gene was available from TCRdb, and it was assigned here by a germline match of the DNA. Trimming left V 9 bases short and J 7 bases short, with 30 bases between. In germline, CDR1 is TSWWSYY, CDR2 QGS. The length of the CDR3 is 17 residues. This CDR3 is CALGTPSVSGEVGKLIF. CDR3 nucleotides: TGTGCTCTCGGGACTCCTAGTGTGTCGGGGGAGGTCGGTAAACTCATCTTT.

This clone was seen a few times. A read error likely explains why the TCRdb protein, taken from a much larger clone, differs from this DNA's translation at residue 3; the protein shown is translated from the DNA. V is TRDV1 and J is TRDJ1, with 12 bases aligning to TRDD3. No J gene was available from TCRdb, and it was assigned here by a germline match of the DNA. The CDR3 consists of 28 residues. Per the germline V gene, CDR1 is TSWWSYY and CDR2 is QGS. The CDR3 DNA is TGTGCTCCTGGGGAACTAAGGCCTACTACCTACTGGGGGATACCCCGTAATCTGCTAAATCCGAGGGCCGATAAACTCATCTTT. This codes for CAPGELRPTTYWGIPRNLLNPRADKLIF.

Comment on this clone: The protein TCRdb gives is from a much larger clone and does not agree with this DNA's translation at residue 19, likely a read error; the protein shown here comes from the DNA. The chain joins TRDV1 to TRDJ1; 9 positions match TRDD2. No J gene was available from TCRdb, and it was assigned here by a germline match of the DNA. Germline V lookup: CDR1 TSWWSYY, CDR2 QGS. This CDR3 has 22 amino acids. DNA for the CDR3: TGTGCTCTTGGGGAACTGGGGAGGCCTTCCTACGTGACTGGGAGCCCTGGCGATGAACTCATCTTT. It yields the protein CALGELGRPSYVTGSPGDELIF.

This clone was counted only a few times. This likely traces to a read error, being one base from a far larger clone. The sample holds other DNA sequences that translate to the same CDR3. The chain joins TRDV2 to TRDJ1, with 12 bases lining up with TRDD3. The CDR3 runs 17 residues. The J segment lost 2 bases and the V segment lost 1 base, leaving 7 bases of the junction unmatched. Germline assignment: CDR1 GEAIGNYY and CDR2 EKD. CDR3 loop: CACDTLGDTEDTDKLIF. For the CDR3, the DNA is TGTGCCTGTGACACTCTGGGGGATACGGAAGATACCGATAAACTCATCTTT.

This clone was counted only a few times. TCRdb's protein for this DNA is that of a much larger clone and differs from the translation at residue 3, likely a read error; the protein shown is the DNA translation. The rearrangement joins TRDV2 to TRDJ2, with 9 bases identical to TRDD3. No J gene is reported in TCRdb; it was inferred here by comparing the DNA with germline. CDR3 size: 15 residues. In germline, CDR1 is GEAIGNYY, CDR2 EKD. The CDR3, as DNA: TGTGCCCGTGACACCCTGGGGGATCCGACAGCACAACTCTTCTTT. Residues: CARDTLGDPTAQLFF.

A few counts support this clone. The protein that TCRdb holds for this DNA derives from a much larger clone and differs from the translated DNA at residue 13, which likely indicates a read error; the protein shown here is translated from the DNA. This chain joins TRDV1 and TRDJ1, with 8 bases that match TRDD3. The J gene was missing in TCRdb and was found by matching the end of the DNA to germline. The V gene's germline CDR1 is TSWWSYY and CDR2 QGS. This CDR3 comprises 22 residues. Trimming took 4 bases from V and 0 from J; bases not matched to a gene: 25. As DNA, the CDR3 is TGTGCTCTTGGGGGAAGAGCACCCCCTAACTGGGGGTTACTCTTCAACACCGATAAACTCATCTTT. Its translation: CALGGRAPPNWGLLFNTDKLIF.